The rows below give T cell receptor beta chains drawn from one sample of a study of Tregs in tolerant kidney transplant recipients. TCRdb's copy holds only in-frame clones and misses some; the assay was immunoSEQ multiplex PCR. This sample has approximately 260,000 clones, with roughly 80% found just once. Sequenced material: CD4+ T cells from blood. These receptors all stem from a human donor in good health. Both conserved end residues are part of each CDR3. The D gene is left open where the match is weak. Rows may omit the clone size; those that give it use once, few, many or a size class.

TRBJ2-5 - - TRBV7-9 CASSLMTDQETQYF TGTGCCAGCAGCTTAATGACAGATCAAGAGACCCAGTACTTC
TRBJ2-7 TRBD1 - TRBV19 CASSTSTGAFYEQYF TGTGCCAGTAGTACCTCGACAGGGGCATTTTACGAGCAGTACTTC
TRBJ2-7 TRBD1 - TRBV2 CASSGEIRGHLYEQYF TGTGCCAGCAGTGGGGAAATTAGGGGGCACCTATACGAGCAGTACTTC
TRBJ2-1 TRBD2 - TRBV7-2 CASSAFPGLAGGHNEQFF TGTGCCAGCAGCGCCTTCCCAGGACTAGCGGGGGGACACAATGAGCAGTTCTTC
TRBJ1-2 TRBD1 - TRBV6-5 CASSYSSRGNYGYTF TGTGCCAGCAGTTACTCGAGCAGGGGGAACTATGGCTACACCTTC
TRBJ1-1 - - TRBV19 CASTPDNLNTEAFF TGTGCCAGTACGCCGGACAACCTGAACACTGAAGCTTTCTTT
TRBJ2-1 - - TRBV7-8 CASSLVGPTYNEQFF TGTGCCAGCAGCTTAGTAGGGCCCACCTACAATGAGCAGTTCTTC
TRBJ2-4 - - TRBV19 CASSIYGTAGNIQYF TGTGCCAGTAGTATCTACGGGACTGCGGGGAACATTCAGTACTTC
TRBJ2-7 - - TRBV2 CASSATGRNYEQYF TGTGCCAGCAGTGCTACAGGGAGGAACTACGAGCAGTACTTC
TRBJ1-1 - - TRBV5-1 CASSLVPGTVNTEAFF TGCGCCAGCAGCTTGGTCCCCGGGACCGTTAACACTGAAGCTTTCTTT
TRBJ1-3 - - TRBV6-5 CASSRTAQGLNTIYF TGTGCCAGCAGTAGGACGGCACAAGGTTTAAACACCATATATTTT
TRBJ2-7 TRBD1 once TRBV2 CASSTHGTADYEQYF TGTGCCAGCAGTACCCACGGGACAGCGGACTACGAGCAGTACTTC
TRBJ1-5 - - TRBV21-1 CASSGLRDGDTRFSNQPQHF TGTGCCAGCAGCGGCCTTAGGGATGGGGACACCCGATTTAGCAATCAGCCCCAGCATTTT
TRBJ2-3 TRBD2 - TRBV18 CASSPTPPGLAIDTQYF TGTGCCAGCTCACCAACTCCTCCGGGACTAGCGATTGATACGCAGTATTTT
TRBJ2-6 - - TRBV5-1 CASSLGMAGANVLTF TGCGCCAGCAGCTTGGGCATGGCTGGGGCCAACGTCCTGACTTTC
TRBJ2-3 - few TRBV5-1 CASSLGGTDTQYF TGCGCCAGCAGCTTGGGAGGCACAGATACGCAGTATTTT
TRBJ1-5 - - TRBV18 CASSPPGGLDQPQHF TGTGCCAGCTCACCACCGGGTGGTCTGGATCAGCCCCAGCATTTT
TRBJ2-7 TRBD1 few TRBV6-6 CASRTGQGANEQYF TGTGCCAGCAGAACGGGACAGGGGGCGAATGAGCAGTACTTC
TRBJ2-7 - - TRBV30 CAWSRSGSYEQYF TGTGCCTGGAGTAGAAGCGGCTCCTACGAGCAGTACTTC
TRBJ2-1 - - TRBV2 CASSEGGRGNEQFF TGTGCCAGCAGTGAAGGGGGCAGGGGCAATGAGCAGTTCTTC
TRBJ1-1 - - TRBV18 CASSPPEGWSTEAFF TGTGCCAGCTCACCACCGGAGGGCTGGAGCACTGAAGCTTTCTTT
TRBJ2-7 TRBD1 - TRBV27 CASSPLPGTAYEQYF TGTGCCAGCAGTCCTCTTCCCGGGACAGCCTACGAGCAGTACTTC
TRBJ2-5 TRBD1 - TRBV14 CASSRGTGAYQETQYF TGTGCCAGCAGCCGGGGGACAGGAGCGTACCAAGAGACCCAGTACTTC
TRBJ2-7 - - TRBV5-1 CASIREGTNEQYF TGCGCCAGCATTAGGGAGGGGACAAACGAGCAGTACTTC
TRBJ2-1 - - TRBV19 CASSMFATSSSYNEQFF TGTGCCAGTAGTATGTTCGCGACGTCGAGCTCCTACAATGAGCAGTTCTTC
TRBJ1-1 - - TRBV6-5 CASSRNREAFF TGTGCCAGCAGCAGGAACCGGGAGGCTTTCTTT
TRBJ1-4 TRBD1 - TRBV7-9 CASSETGDSEKLFF TGTGCCAGCAGCGAAACAGGGGATAGCGAAAAACTGTTTTTT
TRBJ2-7 - few TRBV6-1 CASGQPPYEQYF TGTGCCAGCGGACAGCCCCCCTACGAGCAGTACTTC
TRBJ2-3 - - TRBV5-1 CASSLPTDTQYF TGCGCCAGCAGCTTGCCGACAGATACGCAGTATTTT
TRBJ2-1 TRBD2 - TRBV19 CASSIVRGLGREDYNEQFF TGTGCCAGTAGTATAGTCCGGGGACTGGGACGGGAGGACTACAATGAGCAGTTCTTC
TRBJ1-1 - once TRBV21-1 CASRGGLNTEAFF TGTGCCAGCAGGGGGGGCTTAAACACTGAAGCTTTCTTT
TRBJ2-3 TRBD2 - TRBV7-9 CASSAEGGLAGKDTQYF TGTGCCAGCAGCGCCGAAGGGGGTCTAGCGGGAAAGGATACGCAGTATTTT
TRBJ1-6 - - TRBV5-4 CASSLSSGTRDSPLHF TGTGCCAGCAGCTTGTCCTCCGGGACACGCGATTCACCCCTCCACTTT
TRBJ1-2 TRBD1 few TRBV5-4 CASRGDRDGYGYTF TGTGCCAGCAGGGGGGACAGGGACGGCTATGGCTACACCTTC
TRBJ2-5 - - TRBV29-1 CSAGDRQETQYF TGCAGCGCCGGGGATCGGCAAGAGACCCAGTACTTC
TRBJ1-6 - - TRBV7-2 CASSSRENSPLHF TGTGCCAGCAGCTCCAGGGAGAATTCACCCCTCCACTTT
TRBJ2-1 TRBD2 once TRBV14 CASKLAGDSEQFF TGTGCCAGCAAGCTAGCGGGAGACAGTGAGCAGTTCTTC
TRBJ1-2 TRBD1 - TRBV19 CASSRDRGNYGYTF TGTGCCAGTAGTAGGGACAGGGGGAACTATGGCTACACCTTC
TRBJ1-5 - - TRBV4-3 CASSQLGLSNQPQHF TGCGCCAGCAGCCAACTAGGGCTTAGCAATCAGCCCCAGCATTTT
TRBJ2-3 - - TRBV20-1 CSARLSDTQYF TGCAGTGCTAGACTGTCAGATACGCAGTATTTT
TRBJ2-7 TRBD1 - TRBV9 CASSTGQPSYEQYF TGTGCCAGCAGCACGGGACAGCCTTCCTACGAGCAGTACTTC
TRBJ1-5 - - TRBV18 CASSPQSGQESQPQHF TGTGCCAGCTCACCACAATCGGGACAAGAGAGTCAGCCCCAGCATTTT
TRBJ1-2 - - TRBV25-1 CASTLIPRGYGYTF TGTGCCAGCACCCTGATCCCCCGGGGCTATGGCTACACCTTC
TRBJ1-6 - - TRBV10-1 CASSLARGNSPLHF TGCGCCAGCAGTTTGGCCCGAGGGAATTCACCCCTCCACTTT
TRBJ2-3 TRBD2 - TRBV7-6 CASSSLSGEGADTQYF TGTGCCAGCAGCTCCCTTAGCGGGGAAGGGGCAGATACGCAGTATTTT
TRBJ2-7 - - TRBV6-6 CASKTGEGYEQYF TGTGCCAGCAAAACAGGGGAGGGCTACGAGCAGTACTTC
TRBJ2-1 - - TRBV9 CASSVATVSSNEQFF TGTGCCAGCAGCGTAGCTACTGTCAGTTCCAATGAGCAGTTCTTC
TRBJ2-5 TRBD2 - TRBV6-1 CAHGGLAGQTQYF TGTGCCCACGGGGGGCTAGCGGGGCAGACCCAGTACTTC